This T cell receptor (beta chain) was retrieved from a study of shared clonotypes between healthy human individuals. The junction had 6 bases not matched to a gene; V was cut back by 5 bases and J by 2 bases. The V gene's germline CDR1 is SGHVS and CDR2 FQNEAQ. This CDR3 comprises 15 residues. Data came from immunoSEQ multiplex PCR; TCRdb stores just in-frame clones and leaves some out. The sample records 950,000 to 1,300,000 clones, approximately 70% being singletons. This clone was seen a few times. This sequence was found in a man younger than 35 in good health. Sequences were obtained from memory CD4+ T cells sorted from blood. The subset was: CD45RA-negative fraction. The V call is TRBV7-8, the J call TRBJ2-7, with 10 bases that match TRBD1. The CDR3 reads CASSLADRGTYEQYF. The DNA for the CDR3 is TGTGCCAGCAGCCTGGCGGACAGGGGGACCTACGAGCAGTACTTC. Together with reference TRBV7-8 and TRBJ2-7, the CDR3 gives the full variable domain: GAGVSQSPRYKVAKRGQDVALRCDPISGHVSLFWYQQALGQGPEFLTYFQNEAQLDKSGLPSDRFFAERPEGSVSTLKIQRTQQEDSAVYLCASSLADRGTYEQYFGPGTRLTVT.